The entry below gives a single TCR beta chain sequence along with its context. This sample was included in a study of T cell changes during pregnancy in multiple sclerosis. TCRdb's table, derived via immunoSEQ multiplex PCR, lists solely in-frame clones and lacks some. The top ten hold approximately 1.2% of the sample, which has about 100,000 clones, roughly nine tenths seen once. The V gene's germline CDR1 is SNHLY and CDR2 FYNNEI. This CDR3 region has 13 residues. Trimming at V came to 7 bases and at J to 3 bases, leaving 4 bases not matched to a gene. This sequence joins TRBV2 and TRBJ2-7, with 9 bases that match TRBD1. This TCR came from a female donor with multiple sclerosis, enrolled in a pregnancy study. The starting material was peripheral blood, obtained in the second trimester of pregnancy. For the CDR3, the DNA is TGTGCCAGCACCTCGACAGGGGGCTACGAGCAGTACTTC. Translating it yields CASTSTGGYEQYF.